A selection of T cell receptor beta chains follows, all from one sample in a study of shared clonotypes between healthy human individuals. Generated by immunoSEQ multiplex PCR, the TCRdb table keeps only in-frame clones and is missing some. The table shows 1.4 million or so clones, with approximately 98.5% occurring only once. The sequenced sample consisted of naive CD4+ T cells sorted from blood. These receptor sequences come from a man in his thirties or forties in good health. CDR3s include the opening cysteine and the closing phenylalanine or tryptophan. D genes are given only for firm matches. Clone size is stated in some rows and not others, as once, few, many or a class when expanded.

size: NA
D: NA
V: TRBV10-3
J: TRBJ2-4
length: 14
CDR3: CAISDSLAKNIQYF
DNA: TGTGCCATCAGTGATTCGCTAGCCAAAAACATTCAGTACTTC

size: NA
D: NA
V: TRBV7-9
J: TRBJ1-2
length: 12
CDR3: CASSFRGDGYTF
DNA: TGTGCCAGCAGCTTTCGAGGGGATGGCTACACCTTC

size: NA
D: TRBD2
V: TRBV2
J: TRBJ2-3
length: 16
CDR3: CASSDLAGGPADTQYF
DNA: TGTGCCAGCAGTGACTTAGCGGGAGGGCCAGCAGATACGCAGTATTTT

size: NA
D: NA
V: TRBV6-6
J: TRBJ2-7
length: 14
CDR3: CATKGGRGLDEQYF
DNA: TGTGCCACCAAGGGGGGCAGGGGATTGGACGAGCAGTACTTC

size: NA
D: NA
V: TRBV6-6
J: TRBJ1-5
length: 13
CDR3: CASSGRVNQPQHF
DNA: TGTGCCAGCTCGGGACGGGTCAATCAGCCCCAGCATTTT

size: NA
D: NA
V: TRBV7-9
J: TRBJ2-3
length: 15
CDR3: CASRSPGHGKDTQYF
DNA: TGTGCCAGCAGAAGCCCGGGACACGGAAAAGATACGCAGTATTTT

size: NA
D: NA
V: TRBV5-1
J: TRBJ2-7
length: 15
CDR3: CASSPSLDRGYEQYF
DNA: TGCGCCAGCAGCCCAAGCTTGGACAGAGGCTACGAGCAGTACTTC

size: NA
D: TRBD1
V: TRBV4-1
J: TRBJ1-4
length: 15
CDR3: CASSLTTGGVEKLFF
DNA: TGCGCCAGCAGCCTCACCACAGGGGGCGTCGAAAAACTGTTTTTT

size: NA
D: NA
V: TRBV7-9
J: TRBJ2-1
length: 17
CDR3: CASSLGSLAGLYNEQFF
DNA: TGTGCCAGCAGCTTAGGATCACTCGCGGGACTCTACAATGAGCAGTTCTTC

size: NA
D: TRBD1
V: TRBV28
J: TRBJ1-3
length: 16
CDR3: CASSRTPGQRRNTIYF
DNA: TGTGCCAGCAGTCGGACCCCGGGACAGCGAAGAAACACCATATATTTT

size: once
D: NA
V: TRBV5-1
J: TRBJ2-7
length: 14
CDR3: CASSLGGRVNEQYF
DNA: TGCGCCAGCAGCTTGGGGGGCCGGGTAAACGAGCAGTACTTC

size: once
D: NA
V: TRBV7-8
J: TRBJ1-5
length: 15
CDR3: CASSLIVGSNQPQHF
DNA: TGTGCCAGCAGCTTAATTGTTGGAAGCAATCAGCCCCAGCATTTT

size: NA
D: TRBD2
V: TRBV7-6
J: TRBJ2-5
length: 15
CDR3: CASSFVAGVQETQYF
DNA: TGTGCCAGCAGCTTCGTAGCGGGAGTTCAAGAGACCCAGTACTTC

size: once
D: NA
V: TRBV2
J: TRBJ1-1
length: 16
CDR3: CASSENSGGPNTEAFF
DNA: TGTGCCAGCAGTGAAAACTCGGGGGGACCGAACACTGAAGCTTTCTTT

size: NA
D: TRBD1
V: TRBV7-2
J: TRBJ2-7
length: 15
CDR3: CASSRGDRHPYEQYF
DNA: TGTGCCAGCAGCCGCGGGGACAGGCACCCATACGAGCAGTACTTC

size: once
D: NA
V: TRBV5-1
J: TRBJ2-2
length: 13
CDR3: CASSQGNTGELFF
DNA: TGCGCCAGCAGCCAGGGGAACACCGGGGAGCTGTTTTTT

size: NA
D: NA
V: TRBV15
J: TRBJ2-1
length: 13
CDR3: CATSRRLDNEQFF
DNA: TGTGCCACCAGCAGGAGGTTGGACAATGAGCAGTTCTTC

size: NA
D: NA
V: TRBV30
J: TRBJ1-2
length: 14
CDR3: CAFNVGLVYYGYTF
DNA: TGTGCCTTTAACGTGGGGCTGGTCTACTATGGCTACACCTTC

size: NA
D: NA
V: TRBV2
J: TRBJ1-2
length: 13
CDR3: CASSAQDRYGYTF
DNA: TGTGCCAGCAGTGCACAGGACCGCTATGGCTACACCTTC

size: NA
D: TRBD2
V: TRBV11-2
J: TRBJ2-4
length: 19
CDR3: CASSLDLGAGGLAKNIQYF
DNA: TGTGCCAGCAGCTTAGATCTCGGTGCGGGAGGTCTAGCCAAAAACATTCAGTACTTC

size: once
D: TRBD2
V: TRBV23-1
J: TRBJ2-1
length: 17
CDR3: CASSRTSGSSSYNEQFF
DNA: TGCGCCAGCAGTCGGACTAGCGGGAGCAGCTCCTACAATGAGCAGTTCTTC

size: NA
D: TRBD2
V: TRBV5-4
J: TRBJ2-5
length: 18
CDR3: CASSPGGLAGLGGETQYF
DNA: TGTGCCAGCAGCCCAGGCGGACTAGCGGGATTAGGGGGGGAGACCCAGTACTTC

size: NA
D: NA
V: TRBV27
J: TRBJ2-1
length: 12
CDR3: CAEAVGCHEQFF
DNA: TGTGCCGAAGCCGTGGGTTGCCATGAGCAGTTCTTC

size: NA
D: TRBD1
V: TRBV7-2
J: TRBJ2-3
length: 16
CDR3: CASSPGDRVLTDTQYF
DNA: TGTGCCAGCAGCCCAGGGGACAGGGTCCTCACAGATACGCAGTATTTT

size: once
D: NA
V: TRBV5-1
J: TRBJ1-3
length: 14
CDR3: CASSLDRSGNTIYF
DNA: TGCGCCAGCAGCCTGGACAGATCTGGAAACACCATATATTTT

size: NA
D: NA
V: TRBV7-2
J: TRBJ2-3
length: 13
CDR3: CASSNQRTDTQYF
DNA: TGTGCCAGCAGCAACCAGAGGACAGATACGCAGTATTTT

size: NA
D: NA
V: TRBV7-3
J: TRBJ2-2
length: 12
CDR3: CASSSPTGELFF
DNA: TGTGCCAGCAGCTCACCCACCGGGGAGCTGTTTTTT

size: NA
D: NA
V: TRBV2
J: TRBJ1-5
length: 13
CDR3: CASSENGDTSQHF
DNA: TGTGCCAGCAGTGAAAATGGAGACACGTCCCAGCATTTT

size: NA
D: TRBD2
V: TRBV5-1
J: TRBJ2-3
length: 16
CDR3: CASSLGLAASTDTQYF
DNA: TGCGCCAGCAGCTTGGGTCTAGCGGCTAGCACAGATACGCAGTATTTT

size: NA
D: TRBD1
V: TRBV5-1
J: TRBJ2-1
length: 15
CDR3: CASSFRDRGLGEQFF
DNA: TGCGCCAGCAGCTTCCGGGACAGGGGGCTAGGTGAGCAGTTCTTC

size: NA
D: NA
V: TRBV5-4
J: TRBJ2-7
length: 14
CDR3: CASTSDSPAHEQYF
DNA: TGTGCCAGCACCTCGGACTCCCCTGCGCACGAGCAGTACTTC

size: once
D: TRBD2
V: TRBV5-1
J: TRBJ2-7
length: 15
CDR3: CASSLEPGREGEQYF
DNA: TGCGCCAGCAGCTTGGAGCCCGGGAGGGAGGGCGAGCAGTACTTC

size: NA
D: NA
V: TRBV30
J: TRBJ1-1
length: 15
CDR3: CAWSGTLTRRTEAFF
DNA: TGTGCCTGGAGTGGGACCCTCACCAGGAGGACTGAAGCTTTCTTT

size: NA
D: NA
V: TRBV2
J: TRBJ2-5
length: 11
CDR3: CASSLSETQYF
DNA: TGTGCCAGCAGTCTTTCGGAGACCCAGTACTTC

size: NA
D: NA
V: TRBV28
J: TRBJ2-7
length: 15
CDR3: CASSTPDRFSYEQYF
DNA: TGTGCCAGCAGCACCCCCGACAGGTTCTCCTACGAGCAGTACTTC